Sequencing of this TCR beta chain was carried out in a study of blood T cell repertoires in COVID-19. Study-wide background: Whether acute or convalescent, the COVID-19 samples came from the United States, Italy and Spain. The analysed material was cDNA or gDNA that came from T cells, B-cell-depleted T cells, or PBMCs.

As originally analysed: Amplifying reference gene primers gave estimates of nucleated cell counts. Here immunoSEQ multiplex PCR was the method, and the copy in TCRdb shows in-frame clones only, minus some. V and J calls and clone size are as listed in that table; D and trimming were resolved from the DNA. The sample yields over 85,000 clones, 70% to 80% seen once. CDR1 and CDR2 from the germline V gene are SGHTA and FQGNSA. The CDR3 covers 14 residues. Between the trimmed V and J ends, which lost 5 bases and 4 bases, there was a span of 13 bases. The clonotype originates from a woman aged 60-75 years with acute or convalescent COVID-19. The sample was peripheral blood. The chain couples TRBV7-2 to TRBJ2-3, with D hard to call. The CDR3 DNA follows: TGTGCCAGCAGCCTAACTCCCCGAGCAGATACGCAGTATTTT. It is translated as CASSLTPRADTQYF.